Listed below are T cell receptor beta chains from one sample, sequenced in a study of T cell responses to AZD1222 COVID-19 vaccine. The table came from immunoSEQ multiplex PCR; TCRdb's copy has only in-frame clones and leaves some out. The repertoire holds about 150,000 clones, with 90% as singletons. The material was peripheral blood, obtained on day 0 of AZD1222 vaccination. These receptors came from an adult in good health. The conserved cysteine and the conserved F or W are not part of the CDR3 here. D genes are given only for firm matches.

v_gene: TRBV6-6; d_gene: NA; CDR3aa: ASSYSQETQY
v_gene: TRBV5-4; d_gene: NA; CDR3aa: ASSLGGRQAGSPLH
v_gene: TRBV11-2; d_gene: TRBD2; CDR3aa: ASSSPLGGGASDTDTQY
v_gene: TRBV19; d_gene: NA; CDR3aa: ASSIAQTTTIYGYT
v_gene: TRBV11-3; d_gene: TRBD2; CDR3aa: ASRMTSGGFNEQF
v_gene: TRBV5-8; d_gene: TRBD1; CDR3aa: ASSLPLQGWNTIY
v_gene: TRBV27; d_gene: NA; CDR3aa: ASSLSRGRAAEAF
v_gene: TRBV5-1; d_gene: NA; CDR3aa: ASSLSEYEQF
v_gene: TRBV6-5; d_gene: NA; CDR3aa: ANKLEGANTIY
v_gene: TRBV4-1; d_gene: TRBD1; CDR3aa: ASSQLPLQGGSQRAQH
v_gene: TRBV24-1; d_gene: NA; CDR3aa: ATSELGTGSYNEQF
v_gene: TRBV4-1; d_gene: NA; CDR3aa: ASSPARAETEAF
v_gene: TRBV7-9; d_gene: NA; CDR3aa: ASSFQTAGGGNTIY
v_gene: TRBV3-1/TRBV3-2; d_gene: NA; CDR3aa: ASSQLGADTQY
v_gene: TRBV9; d_gene: TRBD1; CDR3aa: ASSVEQGYGYT
v_gene: TRBV5-4; d_gene: TRBD2; CDR3aa: ASSLPSGGTQETQY
v_gene: TRBV24-1; d_gene: TRBD1; CDR3aa: ATSDNTGVETQY
v_gene: TRBV29-1; d_gene: NA; CDR3aa: SVVRPNTGELF